Shown below are 27 T cell receptor beta chains from a single sample sequenced in a study of response to subunit inactivated influenza vaccine. Each CDR3 protein is one row after TCRdb ran MiXCR on the RT-PCR reads. The table includes a few hundred thousand distinct CDR3 sequences, 14% detected once. The sequences come from PBMCs from blood, collected roughly 12 days after vaccination. These receptors were obtained from a man aged 50-59 years who received an inactivated influenza vaccine.

V gene TRBV29-1 combines with J gene TRBJ2-1; 7 bases agree with TRBD2. The CDR3 extends over 14 amino acids. Germline V CDR1 and CDR2: SQVTM, ANQGSEA. V lost 1 base, J lost 1 base, and 1 base stayed unmatched. The CDR3, as DNA: TGCAGCGTTGAAGGGCGGGAGTCCTACAATGAGCAGTTCTTC. Protein product: CSVEGRESYNEQFF.

The chain uses TRBV28 and TRBJ2-5; D might be TRBD2 (6 bases). In germline, CDR1 is MDHEN, CDR2 SYDVKM. The CDR3 is 15 residues long. V lost 10 bases and J lost 5, with 23 bases in between. The CDR3 DNA follows: TGTGCCACAACTAGCCGGGACTTACCAAGTGAGACCCAGTACTTC. It specifies CATTSRDLPSETQYF.

The chain carries TRBV29-1 and TRBJ1-1, with D possibly matching TRBD1 (6 bases). There are 12 residues in the CDR3. Germline V lookup: CDR1 SQVTM, CDR2 ANQGSEA. Trimming pared 7 bases from V and 5 bases from J, leaving 14 bases between. The CDR3 loop is CSDLQGGTEAFF. The CDR3 DNA is TGCAGCGACTTACAGGGCGGGACTGAAGCTTTCTTT.

The chain recombines TRBV29-1 with TRBJ2-3; possibly TRBD2 for D (5 bases). V lost 0 bases and J 5 bases, leaving 24 bases between the germline ends. Germline V gene lookup returns CDR1 SQVTM and CDR2 ANQGSEA. This CDR3 has 18 residues. The CDR3 is CSVEDWIAGRRPGDTQYF. CDR3 nucleotide sequence: TGCAGCGTTGAAGATTGGATCGCGGGTCGGCGCCCAGGAGATACGCAGTATTTT.

This clonotype turned up a few times. The gene calls are TRBV9 and TRBJ2-3; 9 bases line up with TRBD1. Germline CDR1 SGDLS, CDR2 YYNGEE. The CDR3 contains 16 residues. V shed 4 bases and J 6 bases; nucleotides not matched to a gene: 12. As DNA, the CDR3 is TGTGCCAGCAGCCTACGGCCGGGACAGGGATATGATACGCAGTATTTT. Residues: CASSLRPGQGYDTQYF.

V gene TRBV30 combines with J gene TRBJ1-1; D is uncertain. This CDR3 has 15 amino acids. Deletions cut 3 bases from V and 1 base from J, with 15 bases between. The germline V gene encodes CDR1 GTSNPN and CDR2 SVGIG (reference sequence). CDR3 coding DNA: TGTGCCTGGAGCCAGCCTGTGGGTCAGAACACTGAAGCTTTCTTT. Encoded protein: CAWSQPVGQNTEAFF.

This clonotype has more than one count but fewer than ten. The CDR3 region is CAIRPRGQNYEQYF. The DNA for the CDR3 is TGTGCCATCAGGCCCCGAGGACAGAACTACGAGCAGTACTTC. The chain joins TRBV10-3 to TRBJ2-7, with D perhaps matching TRBD1 (6 bases). The V end was cut by 6 bases, the J end by 3 bases, with 15 bases between. The CDR3 extends over 14 amino acids. The germline gives CDR1 ENHRY, CDR2 SYGVKD.

This clonotype turned up a few times. The V call is TRBV3-1, the J call TRBJ1-6, with D unclear. Trimming shortened V by 0 bases and J by 7 bases, and 7 bases separated the two germline ends. From germline, CDR1 is LGHDT and CDR2 YNNKEL (reference sequence). This CDR3 has 14 amino acids. The CDR3 DNA reads TGTGCCAGCAGCCAAGACGAGGTAAATTCACCCCTCCACTTT. Amino acids: CASSQDEVNSPLHF.

This clonotype came up a few times. V is TRBV15 and J is TRBJ2-5; D may be TRBD2 (6 bases). The CDR3 totals 13 residues. The germline V gene has CDR1 LNHNV and CDR2 YYDKDF (reference sequence). Trimming removed 4 bases at V and 4 bases at J, with 10 bases between. CDR3 sequence: CATSIRAGETQYF. The CDR3 bases are TGTGCCACCAGCATCCGAGCGGGAGAGACCCAGTACTTC.

This rearrangement joins TRBV7-2 to TRBJ2-3; D may be TRBD2 (5 bases). CDR1 SGHTA and CDR2 FQGNSA come from the germline V gene. The CDR3 has 15 residues. Trimming removed 5 bases from V and 0 bases from J, with 12 bases in between. The CDR3 region has the DNA TGTGCCAGCAGCCGAACGGGGAGCAGCACAGATACGCAGTATTTT. As protein: CASSRTGSSTDTQYF.

Here the CDR3 reads CASSSGDNSPLHF. CDR3 DNA sequence: TGTGCCAGCAGTTCAGGAGATAATTCACCCCTCCACTTT. V usage is TRBV12-3 or TRBV12-4 and J usage is TRBJ1-6, with D unclear. V lost 4 bases, J lost 5 bases, and 6 bases lay in between. This CDR3 region has 13 residues.

The rearrangement uses TRBV7-3 and TRBJ2-2; 7 bases map to TRBD2. The CDR3 covers 15 residues. Germline lookup yields CDR1 SGHTA and CDR2 FQGTGA. The J segment lost 1 base and the V segment lost 7 bases, leaving 6 bases of the junction unmatched. The CDR3 here is CASTLGGRNTGELFF. In DNA form, the CDR3 reads TGTGCCAGCACCTTGGGCGGGAGGAACACCGGGGAGCTGTTTTTT.

This clonotype was observed a few times. The V call is TRBV5-1, the J call TRBJ2-7; 8 bases are shared with TRBD2. The CDR3 has 13 amino acids. CDR1 and CDR2 (germline): SGHRS, YFSETQ. Trimming removed 4 bases from V and 2 bases from J; junction bases left unmatched: 2. CDR3 loop: CASSAGRAYEQYF. The CDR3, as DNA: TGCGCCAGCAGCGCCGGGAGGGCCTACGAGCAGTACTTC.

This clonotype showed up just a few times. The CDR3 reads CASSQTLDGTNYEQYF. CDR3 nucleotide sequence: TGCGCCAGCAGCCAAACCCTCGATGGGACTAACTACGAGCAGTACTTC. The rearrangement joins TRBV4-1 to TRBJ2-7; TRBD2 matches 7 bases. This CDR3 contains 16 residues. The V gene end was trimmed by 2 bases and the J gene end by 3 bases; junction bases not matched to a gene: 10. Germline V lookup: CDR1 MGHRA, CDR2 YSYEKL.

The sample holds many counts of this clonotype. The chain joins TRBV2 to TRBJ2-5; no definite D call. The CDR3 runs 13 residues. CDR1 and CDR2 (germline): SNHLY, FYNNEI. The ends were cut back, 4 bases at V and 4 bases at J, with 10 bases in the middle. The CDR3 nucleotides read TGTGCCAGCAGTGTATCCCTAGTAGAGACCCAGTACTTC. Its protein is CASSVSLVETQYF.

This chain links TRBV20-1 with TRBJ2-3; D may correspond to TRBD1 or TRBD2 (5 bases each). The CDR3 consists of 14 residues. Germline-derived CDR1 and CDR2 are DFQATT and SNEGSKA (reference sequence). CDR3 sequence: CSLNRGGHTDTQYF. CDR3 nucleotides: TGCAGCCTCAACCGGGGCGGACACACAGATACGCAGTATTTT.

This chain uses TRBV10-3 with TRBJ2-5; D is perhaps TRBD2 (6 bases). Germline CDR1 and CDR2: ENHRY and SYGVKD. This CDR3 has 15 amino acids. Between the trimmed V and J ends, which lost 4 bases and 2 bases, there was a span of 14 bases. Here the CDR3 DNA reads TGTGCCATCAGTGTTTACGGGAGTGGTCAAGAGACCCAGTACTTC. Encoded protein: CAISVYGSGQETQYF.

The gene calls are TRBV24-1 and TRBJ2-3; no firm D call. This CDR3 region has 14 residues. The V and J ends lost 6 bases and 2 bases respectively, with 11 bases between them. Germline values: CDR1 KGHDR, CDR2 SFDVKD. CDR3 in amino acids: CATSRGRYTDTQYF. DNA of the CDR3: TGTGCCACCAGTCGAGGCCGCTACACAGATACGCAGTATTTT.

The table lists this clonotype with a few counts. This chain uses TRBV12-3 or TRBV12-4 with TRBJ2-2; D assignment may be TRBD1 or TRBD2 (5 bases each). Trimming took 5 bases from V and 1 from J, leaving 14 bases between them. The CDR3 covers 16 residues. CDR3 sequence: CASSPPQGRNTGELFF. The CDR3 nucleotides are TGTGCCAGCAGTCCTCCTCAGGGACGGAACACCGGGGAGCTGTTTTTT.

This clonotype was seen at least ten times. This sequence joins TRBV10-1 and TRBJ2-1; TRBD1 matches at 10 bases. The CDR3 has 15 amino acids. Losses at the gene ends were 6 bases for V and 4 bases for J; bases not matched to a gene: 6. Germline V gene data show CDR1 as WNHNN and CDR2 as SYGVQD (reference sequence). The CDR3 nucleotides are TGCGCCAGCAGCGAGGGACAGGGGTTATACAATGAGCAGTTCTTC. Translation gives CASSEGQGLYNEQFF.

There are many counts of this clonotype. The CDR3 protein is CASSLPENSRLYF. DNA for the CDR3: TGTGCCAGCAGTTTACCGGAGAACAGCCGGTTATACTTC. The chain is built from TRBV28 and TRBJ2-7; no reliable D call. This CDR3 contains 13 residues. From germline, CDR1 is MDHEN and CDR2 SYDVKM. Trimming left V 2 bases short and J 13 bases short, with 18 bases between.

This clonotype was seen more than once but under ten times. This chain connects TRBV20-1 to TRBJ2-1; 9 nucleotides align to TRBD2. J was trimmed by 0 bases and V by 4 bases; bases with no gene match: 13. The CDR3 has 18 amino acids. CDR1 is DFQATT and CDR2 is SNEGSKA in the germline V gene (reference sequence). CDR3 in amino acids: CSANPLPGLAVSYNEQFF. The CDR3 DNA follows: TGCAGTGCTAACCCCTTACCGGGACTAGCCGTCTCCTACAATGAGCAGTTCTTC.

The gene calls are TRBV15 and TRBJ2-3; D remains unclear. V shed 5 bases and J shed 4 bases, with 16 bases lying between them. Germline V gene lookup returns CDR1 LNHNV and CDR2 YYDKDF (reference sequence). There are 15 residues in the CDR3. The CDR3 is CATSVRHDGPDTQYF. CDR3 in DNA: TGTGCCACCAGCGTACGTCACGACGGACCAGATACGCAGTATTTT.

The chain joins TRBV5-6 to TRBJ1-2, with D perhaps TRBD1 (5 bases). V gave up 0 bases and J gave up 5 bases, with 17 bases separating them. CDR1 SGHDT and CDR2 YYEEEE come from the germline V gene. CDR3 length: 16 amino acids. The CDR3 DNA sequence: TGTGCCAGCAGCTTGGTGGGACGGACCCTTTTTTATGGCTACACCTTC. It encodes CASSLVGRTLFYGYTF.

This sequence joins TRBV10-3 and TRBJ1-2; no clear D. Trimming left V 0 bases short and J 7 bases short, with 18 bases between. The germline V gene has CDR1 ENHRY and CDR2 SYGVKD. The CDR3 spans 16 residues. The DNA for the CDR3 is TGTGCCATCAGTGAGTCGACCGGAGCTGGATGGGGTGGCTACACCTTC. Protein product: CAISESTGAGWGGYTF.

This clonotype was observed many times. The chain recombines TRBV7-9 with TRBJ2-1; 13 bases fit TRBD2. CDR1 and CDR2 (germline): SEHNR, FQNEAQ (reference sequence). CDR3 length: 17 residues. Trimming took 5 bases from V and 0 from J; bases not matched to a gene: 4. DNA for the CDR3: TGTGCCAGCAGCGGCGGGACTAGCGGGGACTCCTACAATGAGCAGTTCTTC. It encodes CASSGGTSGDSYNEQFF.

The rearrangement joins TRBV5-4 to TRBJ2-7; D perhaps matches TRBD2 (5 bases). Germline V gene data show CDR1 as SGHNT and CDR2 as YYREEE (reference sequence). Trimming removed 0 bases from V and 7 bases from J, with 14 bases in between. CDR3 size: 14 residues. The CDR3, as DNA: TGTGCCAGCAGCTTGGATCCGGGATACCCTGAGCAGTACTTC. Amino acid sequence: CASSLDPGYPEQYF. Combining the CDR3 with reference TRBV5-4 and TRBJ2-7 gives the whole variable domain ETGVTQSPTHLIKTRGQQVTLRCSSQSGHNTVSWYQQALGQGPQFIFQYYREEENGRGNFPPRFSGLQFPNYSSELNVNALELDDSALYLCASSLDPGYPEQYFGPGTRLTVT.